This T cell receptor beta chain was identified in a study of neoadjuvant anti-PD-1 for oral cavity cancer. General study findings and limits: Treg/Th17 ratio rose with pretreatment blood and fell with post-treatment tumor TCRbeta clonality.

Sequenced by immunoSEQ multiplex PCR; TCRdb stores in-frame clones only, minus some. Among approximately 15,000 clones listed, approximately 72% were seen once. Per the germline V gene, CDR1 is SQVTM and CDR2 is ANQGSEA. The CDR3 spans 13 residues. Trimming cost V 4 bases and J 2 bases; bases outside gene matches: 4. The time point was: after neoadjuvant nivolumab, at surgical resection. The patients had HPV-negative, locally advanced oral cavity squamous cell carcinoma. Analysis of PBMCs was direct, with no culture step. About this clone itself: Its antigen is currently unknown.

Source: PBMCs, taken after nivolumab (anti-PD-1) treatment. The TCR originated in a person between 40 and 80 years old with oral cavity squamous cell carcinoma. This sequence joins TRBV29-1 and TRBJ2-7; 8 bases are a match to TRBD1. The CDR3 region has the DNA TGCAGCGTTGCTCCGACAGGGGCCTACGAGCAGTACTTC. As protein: CSVAPTGAYEQYF.